This TCR beta chain came from a study of control samples from healthy donors and cancer patients. Sequencing was performed with immunoSEQ multiplex PCR; in TCRdb, only in-frame clones are kept and a portion is missing. This sample has over 150,000 clones; about nine tenths occur once, and the top ten carry 2% to 2.5%. V was pared by 3 bases and J by 2 bases, with 11 bases between. In germline, CDR1 is LNHDA, CDR2 SQIVND (reference sequence). The CDR3 is 15 residues long. The receptor comes from a woman aged 40 to 50 in good health. The V gene is TRBV19, the J gene TRBJ1-5, with a possible D match to TRBD1 (5 bases). Sequenced: blood. This chain's CDR3 is CASSIIGVGNQPQHF. As DNA, the CDR3 is TGTGCCAGTAGTATTATAGGGGTTGGCAATCAGCCCCAGCATTTT.